This T cell receptor beta chain was found in a study of blood T cell repertoires in COVID-19. Germline CDR1 and CDR2: SGHDT and YYEEEE. The V end was cut by 4 bases, the J end by 8 bases, with 21 bases between. The CDR3 runs to 15 residues. Only in-frame clones appear in the TCRdb table, and some are missing; sequencing was by immunoSEQ multiplex PCR. The sample lists around 230,000 clones, approximately 75% seen once, with around 9% in the top ten. The V gene is TRBV5-6, the J gene TRBJ1-2; D perhaps matches TRBD1 (6 bases). The receptor was isolated from a man aged 40-50 years who had recovered from COVID-19. Sequencing input: PBMCs or T cells enriched from blood (not recorded which). The CDR3 is CASSGIQRTGRGYTF. Here the CDR3 DNA reads TGTGCCAGCAGCGGAATCCAAAGAACAGGGCGCGGCTACACCTTC.